This passage covers 27 T cell receptor beta chains from one sample sequenced in a study of blood T cell repertoires in COVID-19. Profiled with immunoSEQ multiplex PCR; TCRdb holds only in-frame clones, not every one. The sample lists about 140,000 clones; about 82% were seen once. Source material: peripheral blood. Receptor source: an older woman with acute or convalescent COVID-19.

The chain uses TRBV5-4 and TRBJ1-2; D remains ambiguous. The CDR3 consists of 13 residues. Between the trimmed V and J ends, which lost 4 bases and 6 bases, there was a span of 13 bases. Germline CDR1 reads SGHNT; CDR2 reads YYREEE (reference sequence). The CDR3 is CASSRQGRDGYTF. The CDR3 DNA is TGTGCCAGCAGCCGCCAAGGCCGGGATGGCTACACCTTC.

This clone was seen a single time. The genes are TRBV6-1 and TRBJ1-6, with TRBD1 identical over 8 bases. The germline V gene has CDR1 MNHNS and CDR2 SASEGT. The CDR3 is made up of 16 amino acids. Trimming cost V 0 bases and J 3 bases; bases outside gene matches: 1. As DNA, the CDR3 is TGTGCCAGCAGTGAAGCGGACAGGGTCTATAATTCACCCCTCCACTTT. Its protein product is CASSEADRVYNSPLHF.

The V gene is TRBV24-1, the J gene TRBJ2-1; TRBD1 might be the D (6 bases). The CDR3 sequence is 14 residues long. Germline CDR1 and CDR2: KGHDR and SFDVKD. Between the trimmed V and J ends, which lost 2 bases and 3 bases, there was a span of 7 bases. This CDR3 is CATSDYRDYNEQFF. The DNA for the CDR3 is TGTGCCACCAGTGATTACAGGGACTACAATGAGCAGTTCTTC.

This clone was observed a single time. V gene TRBV11-3 combines with J gene TRBJ2-7, with D possibly matching TRBD1 (5 bases). Per germline, CDR1 SGHNT and CDR2 YENEEA. This CDR3 has 15 residues. V was pared by 4 bases and J by 0 bases, with 13 bases between. Here the CDR3 reads CASSYVSQASYEQYF. Written as DNA, the CDR3 is TGTGCCAGCAGCTACGTCTCACAGGCCTCCTACGAGCAGTACTTC. Using reference TRBV11-3 and TRBJ2-7 for the parts outside the CDR3, the full variable domain is EAGVVQSPRYKIIEKKQPVAFWCNPISGHNTLYWYLQNLGQGPELLIRYENEEAVDDSQLPKDRFSAERLKGVDSTLKIQPAELGDSAVYLCASSYVSQASYEQYFGPGTRLTVT.

The rearrangement links TRBV7-3 to TRBJ1-6, with a possible D match to TRBD1 (6 bases). The length of the CDR3 is 15 residues. Germline V CDR1 and CDR2: SGHTA, FQGTGA. With 5 bases removed from V and 7 bases from J, the gap between germline ends came to 15 bases. The DNA for the CDR3 is TGTGCCAGCAGCCCATCGACAGGCTCGAATTCACCCCTCCACTTT. The encoded protein is CASSPSTGSNSPLHF.

The chain links TRBV7-2 to TRBJ1-3, with D possibly TRBD1 on 6 matching bases. The germline gives CDR1 SGHTA, CDR2 FQGNSA. The ends were cut back, 4 bases at V and 0 bases at J, with 16 bases in the middle. This CDR3 contains 17 residues. CDR3 coding DNA: TGTGCCAGCAGCTCGTCCGGGACACCGAGCTCTGGAAACACCATATATTTT. It encodes CASSSSGTPSSGNTIYF.

J is TRBJ2-3 and V is TRBV7-8; TRBD1 is a possible D gene (6 bases). This CDR3 contains 13 residues. With 5 bases removed from V and 8 bases from J, the gap between germline ends came to 14 bases. CDR1 is SGHVS and CDR2 is FQNEAQ in the germline V gene. For the CDR3, the DNA is TGTGCCAGCAGCCGAAACAGGGCTGGTACGCAGTATTTT. Protein product: CASSRNRAGTQYF.

This chain links TRBV30 with TRBJ2-1; a possible D gene is TRBD2 (6 bases). Germline loops: CDR1 GTSNPN, CDR2 SVGIG (reference sequence). The CDR3 is 13 residues long. The V and J ends lost 7 bases and 0 bases respectively, with 10 bases between them. The CDR3 sequence: CALRGFSYNEQFF. CDR3 DNA sequence: TGTGCCTTACGGGGGTTCTCCTACAATGAGCAGTTCTTC.

The chain is built from TRBV10-3 and TRBJ1-2, with no clear D. Germline CDR1 is ENHRY and CDR2 is SYGVKD. The CDR3 loop spans 14 amino acids. Between the trimmed V and J ends, which lost 5 bases and 5 bases, there was a span of 15 bases. CDR3 in amino acids: CAISPGGARYGYTF. In nucleotides, the CDR3 is TGTGCCATCAGTCCCGGAGGCGCCAGGTATGGCTACACCTTC.

This chain connects TRBV11-3 to TRBJ1-1; D is unclear. Trimming removed 1 base at V and 3 bases at J, with 6 bases between. This CDR3 contains 13 residues. Germline CDR1 reads SGHNT; CDR2 reads YENEEA. CDR3 amino acids: CASSLGRDTEAFF. Here the CDR3 DNA reads TGTGCCAGCAGCTTAGGGAGGGACACTGAAGCTTTCTTT.

This clone has a handful of counts. The rearrangement links TRBV19 to TRBJ2-2, with D perhaps TRBD1 (7 bases). V lost 7 bases and J 5 bases, leaving 14 bases between the germline ends. The germline CDR1 and CDR2 sequences are LNHDA and SQIVND (reference sequence). The CDR3 spans 14 residues. The CDR3 region has the DNA TGTGCCAGTACGACAGGGAGGACAACCGGGGAGCTGTTTTTT. It translates to CASTTGRTTGELFF.

The rearrangement uses TRBV5-1 and TRBJ2-3; 8 bases map to TRBD2. The junction had 10 bases not matched to a gene; V was cut back by 0 bases and J by 1 base. The CDR3 has 18 amino acids. Germline lookup yields CDR1 SGHRS and CDR2 YFSETQ. CDR3 region: CASSLVGGAGGRTDTQYF. The CDR3 region has the DNA TGCGCCAGCAGCTTGGTCGGGGGCGCGGGGGGACGCACAGATACGCAGTATTTT.

As concerns this clone: Other DNA sequences within the sample encode an identical CDR3. The V call is TRBV6-5, the J call TRBJ1-4; D is uncertain. Germline V gene data show CDR1 as MNHEY and CDR2 as SVGAGI. CDR3 length: 15 amino acids. The V gene lost 2 bases and the J gene lost 0 bases, with 7 bases spanning the gap. This CDR3 reads CASSYAGATNEKLFF. CDR3 bases: TGTGCCAGCAGTTACGCCGGGGCAACTAATGAAAAACTGTTTTTT.

The gene calls are TRBV9 and TRBJ2-1; TRBD2 aligns across 8 bases. J was trimmed by 7 bases and V by 0 bases; bases with no gene match: 21. Germline V lookup: CDR1 SGDLS, CDR2 YYNGEE. The CDR3 totals 20 residues. CDR3 sequence: CASSVGRSGAGVSERNEQFF. As DNA, the CDR3 is TGTGCCAGCAGCGTAGGGAGGTCGGGAGCGGGGGTCTCAGAACGGAATGAGCAGTTCTTC.

The chain employs TRBV10-3 and TRBJ1-2; D unclear. In germline, CDR1 is ENHRY, CDR2 SYGVKD. CDR3 length: 16 amino acids. The ends were cut back, 6 bases at V and 4 bases at J, with 21 bases in the middle. The CDR3 DNA reads as TGTGCCATCAGCCTGTCACACGGGAGTAGTAGCTATGGCTACACCTTC. Its translation is CAISLSHGSSSYGYTF.

This sequence joins TRBV18 and TRBJ1-5; 8 bases agree with TRBD1. Looked up from germline, CDR1 is KGHSH and CDR2 is LQKENI. The CDR3 sequence is 17 residues long. V lost 0 bases and J lost 2; bases outside the gene matches: 6. CDR3 DNA: TGTGCCAGCTCACCACCGGGACAGGCGACGGGCAATCAGCCCCAGCATTTT. Translation: CASSPPGQATGNQPQHF.

V is TRBV7-2 and J is TRBJ2-5; 9 bases are shared with TRBD2. The CDR3 totals 19 residues. J lost 4 bases, V lost 5 bases, and 20 bases had no gene match. Germline values: CDR1 SGHTA, CDR2 FQGNSA. CDR3 loop: CASSPAGGGKPTSIETQYF. CDR3 DNA sequence: TGTGCCAGCAGCCCAGCGGGGGGCGGGAAACCCACATCAATAGAGACCCAGTACTTC.

This clone turned up a few times. The V gene is TRBV20-1, the J gene TRBJ2-5, with D tentatively TRBD1 (7 bases). The CDR3 totals 15 residues. V was shortened by 3 bases and J by 1 base, with 15 bases between the two germline ends. Germline lookup yields CDR1 DFQATT and CDR2 SNEGSKA (reference sequence). In nucleotides, the CDR3 is TGCAGTGCTAGTAAGGGGGCGGGGACCCAAGAGACCCAGTACTTC. It translates to CSASKGAGTQETQYF.

The rearrangement joins TRBV4-1 to TRBJ1-1; 7 bases are shared with TRBD1. The germline V gene encodes CDR1 MGHRA and CDR2 YSYEKL. Unmatched junction bases numbered 9, after V lost 4 bases and J lost 4 bases. The CDR3 spans 15 residues. CDR3 residues: CASSLIDRERTEAFF. For the CDR3, the DNA is TGCGCCAGCAGCCTAATAGACAGGGAGCGCACTGAAGCTTTCTTT.

This clone came up a few times. The chain employs TRBV5-4 and TRBJ2-3, with D possibly matching TRBD2 (6 bases). Trimming shortened V by 1 base and J by 0 bases, and 6 bases separated the two germline ends. Germline lookup yields CDR1 SGHNT and CDR2 YYREEE (reference sequence). This CDR3 region has 14 residues. The CDR3 loop reads CASSLRGSTDTQYF. CDR3 coding DNA: TGTGCCAGCAGCTTGCGGGGGAGCACAGATACGCAGTATTTT.

J is TRBJ1-2 and V is TRBV6-5; D is unclear. Germline V gene data show CDR1 as MNHEY and CDR2 as SVGAGI. V lost 2 bases and J lost 3, with 13 bases in between. The CDR3 covers 15 residues. CDR3 coding DNA: TGTGCCAGCAGTTACCGACATTCCGCCGACTATGGCTACACCTTC. This encodes CASSYRHSADYGYTF.

The V call is TRBV11-2, the J call TRBJ2-7; D perhaps matches TRBD1 (6 bases). The CDR3 length is 14 residues. Trimming shortened V by 0 bases and J by 2 bases, and 8 bases separated the two germline ends. Germline values: CDR1 SGHAT, CDR2 FQNNGV. This CDR3 is CASSLDQGTYEQYF. For the CDR3, the DNA is TGTGCCAGCAGCTTAGATCAGGGGACCTACGAGCAGTACTTC.

This clone was counted between two and nine times. J is TRBJ2-1 and V is TRBV6-2 or TRBV6-3, with D tentatively TRBD2 (6 bases). Germline CDR1 MNHEY, CDR2 SVGEGT. The CDR3 is 15 amino acids. V lost 6 bases and J lost 6, with 18 bases in between. The CDR3 sequence: CASSTGTFMGNEQFF. The CDR3 coding sequence is TGTGCCAGCAGCACCGGGACTTTTATGGGCAATGAGCAGTTCTTC.

The chain employs TRBV12-5 and TRBJ1-1; no definite D call. Germline V gene lookup returns CDR1 LGHNT and CDR2 FRNRAP. This CDR3 comprises 13 residues. V was pared by 3 bases and J by 2 bases, with 7 bases between. CDR3 DNA sequence: TGTGCTAGTGGTTTCCCAGTAAACACTGAAGCTTTCTTT. The encoded protein is CASGFPVNTEAFF.

This chain links TRBV5-4 with TRBJ1-2; TRBD1 matches 8 bases. The CDR3 runs to 17 residues. Germline CDR1 SGHNT, CDR2 YYREEE (reference sequence). Trimming at V came to 0 bases and at J to 4 bases, leaving 11 bases not matched to a gene. In DNA, the CDR3 is TGTGCCAGCAGCTTGGAGGGGCCCAGCAGGGGGCCCTATGGCTACACCTTC. Translating it yields CASSLEGPSRGPYGYTF. The entire variable domain, with the rest obtained from reference TRBV5-4 and TRBJ1-2, is as follows: ETGVTQSPTHLIKTRGQQVTLRCSSQSGHNTVSWYQQALGQGPQFIFQYYREEENGRGNFPPRFSGLQFPNYSSELNVNALELDDSALYLCASSLEGPSRGPYGYTFGSGTRLTVV.

The rearrangement links TRBV30 to TRBJ1-1; 9 nucleotides match TRBD1. Germline V gene sequence: CDR1 GTSNPN, CDR2 SVGIG (reference sequence). The CDR3 sequence is 16 residues long. Trimming took 0 bases from V and 2 from J; bases not matched to a gene: 7. Here the CDR3 reads CAWSVHPGQGNTEAFF. Here the CDR3 DNA reads TGTGCCTGGAGTGTACATCCGGGACAGGGTAACACTGAAGCTTTCTTT.

V usage is TRBV14 and J usage is TRBJ1-2; D is ambiguous. V lost 0 bases and J 4 bases, leaving 9 bases between the germline ends. From germline, CDR1 is SGHDN and CDR2 FVKESK. The CDR3 contains 14 residues. As DNA, the CDR3 is TGTGCCAGCAGCCAAGATGGCCTTTCCTATGGCTACACCTTC. It yields the protein CASSQDGLSYGYTF. Based on the CDR3 plus reference TRBV14 and TRBJ1-2, the full variable domain is EAGVTQFPSHSVIEKGQTVTLRCDPISGHDNLYWYRRVMGKEIKFLLHFVKESKQDESGMPNNRFLAERTGGTYSTLKVQPAELEDSGVYFCASSQDGLSYGYTFGSGTRLTVV.